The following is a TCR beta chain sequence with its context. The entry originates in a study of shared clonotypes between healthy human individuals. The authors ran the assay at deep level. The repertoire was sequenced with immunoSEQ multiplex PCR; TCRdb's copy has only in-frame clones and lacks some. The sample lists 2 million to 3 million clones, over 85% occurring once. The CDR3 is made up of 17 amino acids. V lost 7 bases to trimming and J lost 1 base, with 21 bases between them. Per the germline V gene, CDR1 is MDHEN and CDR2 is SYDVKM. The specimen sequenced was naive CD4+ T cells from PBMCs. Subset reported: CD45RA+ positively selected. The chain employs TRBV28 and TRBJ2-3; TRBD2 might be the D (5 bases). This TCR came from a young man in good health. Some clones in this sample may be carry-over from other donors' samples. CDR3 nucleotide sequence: TGTGCCAGCACCCCGAAGGTTGCGGGCGGACGCACAGATACGCAGTATTTT. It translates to CASTPKVAGGRTDTQYF. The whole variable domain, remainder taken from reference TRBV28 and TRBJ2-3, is DVKVTQSSRYLVKRTGEKVFLECVQDMDHENMFWYRQDPGLGLRLIYFSYDVKMKEKGDIPEGYSVSREKKERFSLILESASTNQTSMYLCASTPKVAGGRTDTQYFGPGTRLTVL.